These 30 T cell receptor beta chains came from one sample sequenced in a study of siplizumab effects on memory and regulatory T cells. Sequenced by immunoSEQ multiplex PCR; TCRdb stores in-frame clones only, minus some. The sample has approximately 9,600 clones, around 42% seen once; the top ten hold approximately 12%. No cognate antigen is known for these TCRs. An approximately 6-day coculture at 37°C was performed with the mixed lymphocyte reaction cells. The material sequenced was CFSE-low (dividing) CD8+ T cells sorted from an allogeneic mixed lymphocyte reaction. These receptor sequences come from a human donor in good health; the cells came from an allogeneic mixed lymphocyte reaction.

The rearrangement links TRBV5-4 to TRBJ2-7; the match to TRBD1 covers 9 bases. This CDR3 contains 15 residues. The V segment lost 5 bases and the J segment 1 base; nucleotides outside the gene matches: 7. Germline V gene data show CDR1 as SGHNT and CDR2 as YYREEE (reference sequence). The CDR3: CASSTQDRGSYEQYF. The DNA for the CDR3 is TGTGCCAGCAGTACCCAGGACAGGGGATCCTACGAGCAGTACTTC.

The rearrangement joins TRBV5-4 to TRBJ2-5; 7 bases fit TRBD1. The tail of the sequence fits TRBJ2-7 better, so the J call may be wrong. Germline loops: CDR1 SGHNT, CDR2 YYREEE (reference sequence). The CDR3 is 13 amino acids. The CDR3 loop is CASSYRGPAEQYF. The CDR3 DNA sequence: TGTGCCAGCAGCTACAGGGGCCCTGCCGAGCAGTACTTC.

This clone was seen just once. The chain links TRBV6-6 to TRBJ2-3; possible D gene TRBD1, 6 bases. Per germline, CDR1 MNHNY and CDR2 SVGAGI (reference sequence). The CDR3 runs to 14 residues. V lost 5 bases to trimming and J lost 6 bases, with 15 bases between them. The CDR3 region has the DNA TGTGCCAGCAGTCCGACTACAGGGTTGGATACGCAGTATTTT. Its protein is CASSPTTGLDTQYF.

Of note for this clone: A far larger clone is one base from this, pointing to a likely read error. The identical CDR3 is also encoded by other nucleotide sequences in the sample. This sequence joins TRBV5-4 and TRBJ1-1; 8 bases align to TRBD1. CDR3 length equals 16 residues. Germline V lookup: CDR1 SGHNT, CDR2 YYREEE (reference sequence). Trimming at V came to 4 bases and at J to 5 bases, leaving 13 bases not matched to a gene. CDR3 sequence (DNA): TGTGCCAGCAGCCAAGATCGGCAGGGGGCTTGGACTGAAGCTTTCTTT. Protein: CASSQDRQGAWTEAFF.

This clone is labeled medium-sized. CDR3 nucleotide sequence: TGTGCCAGTAGTATACCTAGGGCCTCAGGTCCTGAAGCTTTCTTT. Its protein is CASSIPRASGPEAFF. The genes are TRBV19 and TRBJ1-1; D unresolved. This CDR3 spans 15 amino acids. The ends were cut back, 2 bases at V and 6 bases at J, with 16 bases in the middle. Germline V gene lookup returns CDR1 LNHDA and CDR2 SQIVND (reference sequence).

The chain links TRBV27 to TRBJ2-1; D is perhaps TRBD1 (6 bases). The CDR3 is 15 amino acids. Germline-derived CDR1 and CDR2 are MNHEY and SMNVEV (reference sequence). V shed 0 bases and J shed 9 bases, with 15 bases lying between them. DNA for the CDR3: TGTGCCAGCAGTTTATCGAGGGGGATTGAGCCTGAGCAGTTCTTC. Translation: CASSLSRGIEPEQFF.

The J gene is TRBJ1-5, the V gene TRBV4-2; unclear D gene. V gave up 5 bases and J gave up 5 bases, with 10 bases separating them. CDR3 length: 13 amino acids. Germline loops: CDR1 LGHNA, CDR2 YNFKEQ. CDR3 region: CASSLGLDQPQHF. The DNA of the CDR3 is TGTGCCAGCAGCTTAGGGCTCGATCAGCCCCAGCATTTT.

By frequency in the sample, this clone is medium-sized (0.01 to 0.1%). The rearrangement joins TRBV27 to TRBJ1-1; no clear D gene. Looked up from germline, CDR1 is MNHEY and CDR2 is SMNVEV (reference sequence). This CDR3 contains 13 residues. The ends were cut back, 4 bases at V and 1 base at J, with 7 bases in the middle. In DNA, the CDR3 is TGTGCCAGCAGTTGGGGTGGGAACACTGAAGCTTTCTTT. Translated, it gives CASSWGGNTEAFF.

The chain combines TRBV9 with TRBJ1-2; no firm D call. V lost 6 bases and J 6 bases, leaving 15 bases between the germline ends. Germline V CDR1 and CDR2: SGDLS, YYNGEE. The CDR3 consists of 13 residues. This CDR3 is CASNRKELDGYTF. The CDR3 region has the DNA TGTGCCAGCAACCGTAAGGAACTTGATGGCTACACCTTC.

In its sample, this clone ranks as medium-sized. This rearrangement joins TRBV9 to TRBJ2-3, with D perhaps assigned TRBD1 or TRBD2 (6 bases each). From germline, CDR1 is SGDLS and CDR2 YYNGEE. The CDR3 has 16 residues. Trimming took 1 base from V and 5 from J, leaving 17 bases between them. DNA of the CDR3: TGTGCCAGCAGCGTATATGTCTGGGGGGCGGGAGATACGCAGTATTTT. Residues: CASSVYVWGAGDTQYF. Variable domain in full (rest from reference TRBV9 and TRBJ2-3): DSGVTQTPKHLITATGQRVTLRCSPRSGDLSVYWYQQSLDQGLQFLIQYYNGEERAKGNILERFSAQQFPDLHSELNLSSLELGDSALYFCASSVYVWGAGDTQYFGPGTRLTVL.

DNA for the CDR3: TGTGCCAGCAGCTTTGGAGCAGGCCCCGGGAACACTGAAGCTTTCTTT. It translates to CASSFGAGPGNTEAFF. This chain joins TRBV12-1 and TRBJ1-1; the listed D gene, TRBD1, was not tested against the DNA. TRBV12-1 is a documented pseudogene. The CDR3 is 16 amino acids.

This clone was seen only a few times. The chain recombines TRBV27 with TRBJ2-5; TRBD2 matches at 8 bases. Unmatched junction bases numbered 11, after V lost 1 base and J lost 4 bases. Germline CDR1 and CDR2: MNHEY and SMNVEV (reference sequence). This CDR3 region has 17 residues. The CDR3 nucleotides are TGTGCCAGCAGTTTATTACCCCCGGGAGGGACCCGAGAGACCCAGTACTTC. Encoded protein: CASSLLPPGGTRETQYF.

This clone qualifies as medium-sized. The chain joins TRBV18 to TRBJ1-4, with D possibly matching TRBD1 (5 bases). There are 14 residues in the CDR3. From germline, CDR1 is KGHSH and CDR2 LQKENI. Between the trimmed V and J ends, which lost 5 bases and 6 bases, there was a span of 13 bases. For the CDR3, the DNA is TGTGCCAGCTCATCCGGGGCCTCGCATGAAAAACTGTTTTTT. Protein: CASSSGASHEKLFF.

This clone is judged medium-sized. This chain connects TRBV6-5 to TRBJ2-2; 11 bases agree with TRBD2. Trimming at V came to 2 bases and at J to 7 bases, leaving 3 bases not matched to a gene. Per germline, CDR1 MNHEY and CDR2 SVGAGI. The CDR3 contains 15 residues. The CDR3 DNA follows: TGTGCCAGCAGTTACACTAGCGGGGGTGGCGGGGAGCTGTTTTTT. It encodes CASSYTSGGGGELFF.

This clone was counted many times. This chain connects TRBV9 to TRBJ2-6; no clear D. The CDR3 is 13 amino acids. Germline CDR1 and CDR2: SGDLS and YYNGEE. V gave up 3 bases and J gave up 1 base, with 2 bases separating them. CDR3 bases: TGTGCCAGCAGCGGATCTGGGGCCAACGTCCTGACTTTC. Translation gives CASSGSGANVLTF.

This chain links TRBV7-3 with TRBJ2-7; D remains ambiguous. V was trimmed by 4 bases and J by 0 bases, leaving 4 bases between them. Per the germline V gene, CDR1 is SGHTA and CDR2 is FQGTGA. The CDR3 loop spans 12 amino acids. The CDR3 loop reads CASSSYSYEQYF. The CDR3 nucleotides are TGTGCCAGCAGCTCCTACTCCTACGAGCAGTACTTC.

The sample holds a few counts of this clone. The chain combines TRBV29-1 with TRBJ2-1; 10 bases match TRBD1. V lost 1 base, J lost 4 bases, and 10 bases stayed unmatched. CDR1 is SQVTM, CDR2 ANQGSEA, per germline. The CDR3 extends over 17 amino acids. For the CDR3, the DNA is TGCAGCGTTGAAGGTCTTTCCGGGACAGGGGTGTACAATGAGCAGTTCTTC. Its protein is CSVEGLSGTGVYNEQFF.

This clone appeared a few times. The rearrangement joins TRBV11-2 to TRBJ2-1; D unresolved. The CDR3 contains 13 residues. The ends were cut back, 8 bases at V and 6 bases at J, with 14 bases in the middle. CDR1 SGHAT and CDR2 FQNNGV come from the germline V gene. The DNA of the CDR3 is TGTGCCAGCCGATTGTTCGGCGCCAATGAGCAGTTCTTC. Its translation is CASRLFGANEQFF.

This clone was detected only a few times. The junction differs from germline at one of its ends, possibly a read error. This chain links TRBV5-6 with TRBJ2-7; 14 nucleotides match TRBD2. The germline V gene encodes CDR1 SGHDT and CDR2 YYEEEE. The CDR3 has 15 residues. The chain's CDR3 is CASSSMTSGGAYSCF. CDR3 bases: TGTGCCAGCAGCTCGATGACTAGCGGGGGGGCCTATTCGTGCTTC. The entire variable domain, with the rest obtained from reference TRBV5-6 and TRBJ2-7, is as follows: DAGVTQSPTHLIKTRGQQVTLRCSPKSGHDTVSWYQQALGQGPQFIFQYYEEEERQRGNFPDRFSGHQFPNYSSELNVNALLLGDSALYLCASSSMTSGGAYSCFGPGTRLTVT.

CDR3 in amino acids: CASSRYGDVTYNSPLHF. In nucleotides, the CDR3 is TGTGCCAGTAGTAGGTACGGGGATGTAACGTATAATTCACCCCTCCACTTT. The V call is TRBV19, the J call TRBJ1-6; D remains unclear. CDR3 length: 17 residues. Germline V gives CDR1 LNHDA, CDR2 SQIVND (reference sequence). V shed 4 bases and J shed 4 bases, with 17 bases lying between them. The complete variable domain, with remaining parts taken from reference TRBV19 and TRBJ1-6, reads DGGITQSPKYLFRKEGQNVTLSCEQNLNHDAMYWYRQDPGQGLRLIYYSQIVNDFQKGDIAEGYSVSREKKESFPLTVTSAQKNPTAFYLCASSRYGDVTYNSPLHFGNGTRLTVT.

In this sample, this clone is medium-sized. The chain links TRBV27 to TRBJ1-5; no firm D call. The CDR3 runs to 15 residues. CDR1 and CDR2 from the germline V gene are MNHEY and SMNVEV (reference sequence). V lost 2 bases, J lost 2 bases, and 10 bases lay in between. The CDR3 DNA is TGTGCCAGCAGTTTAATGGGCTTCGGCAATCAGCCCCAGCATTTT. Its translation is CASSLMGFGNQPQHF.

This clone was recorded a few times. The rearrangement uses TRBV6-5 and TRBJ2-7; D is perhaps TRBD1 (6 bases). CDR1 and CDR2 from the germline V gene are MNHEY and SVGAGI. Trimming left V 2 bases short and J 5 bases short, with 19 bases between. This CDR3 is built from 16 residues. In DNA, the CDR3 is TGTGCCAGCAGTTACACGGGTGGGGGCGACTCTGACGAGCAGTACTTC. Its protein product is CASSYTGGGDSDEQYF.

Points on this clone: The likely explanation is a read error, given a far larger clone one base away. This CDR3 is also generated by other DNA sequences in the sample. The chain has TRBV6-5 and TRBJ2-7; TRBD2 agrees at 8 bases. V was clipped by 6 bases and J by 3 bases; unmatched bases: 10. Germline CDR1 MNHEY, CDR2 SVGAGI. The CDR3 is made up of 15 amino acids. The CDR3 reads CASSPSGGSNYEQYF. The CDR3 nucleotides are TGTGCCAGCAGCCCCTCGGGGGGGAGTAACTACGAGCAGTACTTC.

This chain joins TRBV6-6 and TRBJ2-4; 8 bases map to TRBD2. Germline V gives CDR1 MNHNY, CDR2 SVGAGI (reference sequence). The V and J ends lost 2 bases and 8 bases, in that order; junction bases with no gene match: 5. The CDR3 loop spans 14 amino acids. CDR3 sequence: CASSYGTGGDIQYF. The CDR3 nucleotides read TGTGCCAGCAGTTACGGGACGGGAGGGGACATTCAGTACTTC.

Only a few counts were recorded for this clone. V gene TRBV27 combines with J gene TRBJ2-1; TRBD1 might be the D (6 bases). This CDR3 contains 16 residues. With 3 bases removed from V and 0 bases from J, the gap between germline ends came to 12 bases. The germline V gene has CDR1 MNHEY and CDR2 SMNVEV (reference sequence). The DNA of the CDR3 is TGTGCCAGCAGTTTGCTGGGACAAAGCTCCTACAATGAGCAGTTCTTC. Translating it yields CASSLLGQSSYNEQFF.

This clone has just a few counts. The CDR3 DNA reads TGTGCCAGCAGCTTCGGGACACCTCCCTACGAGCAGTACTTC. Translating gives CASSFGTPPYEQYF. The rearrangement links TRBV11-3 to TRBJ2-7; TRBD1 is a possible D gene (6 bases). The CDR3 length is 14 residues. In germline, CDR1 is SGHNT, CDR2 YENEEA. V was trimmed by 3 bases and J by 2 bases, leaving 11 bases between them.

This clone occurred a few times. V and J are TRBV4-2 and TRBJ2-3; unclear D gene. This CDR3 is built from 13 residues. With 0 bases removed from V and 3 bases from J, the gap between germline ends came to 4 bases. Germline assignment: CDR1 LGHNA and CDR2 YNFKEQ. The CDR3 protein is CASSQDLTDTQYF. The CDR3 coding sequence is TGTGCCAGCAGCCAAGACCTGACAGATACGCAGTATTTT.

V gene TRBV6-4 combines with J gene TRBJ2-7; 10 nucleotides agree with TRBD2. The germline CDR1 and CDR2 sequences are MRHNA and SNTAGT. CDR3 size: 18 residues. V trimming: 3 bases; J trimming: 7 bases; junction bases outside the gene matches: 18. The CDR3 coding sequence is TGTGCCAGCAGTGAACCGGGGCCTAGCGGGGGCCCTCCTCAAGAGCAGTACTTC. It translates to CASSEPGPSGGPPQEQYF.

This clone was recorded once. The rearrangement links TRBV6-9 to TRBJ2-5; no clear D. Trimming took 3 bases from V and 5 from J, leaving 13 bases between them. The CDR3 contains 14 residues. The germline V gene has CDR1 MNHGY and CDR2 SVAAGI. CDR3 in DNA: TGTGCCAGCAGTTACGGGCAGAACGTGGAGACCCAGTACTTC. Translation gives CASSYGQNVETQYF.

The chain is built from TRBV9 and TRBJ2-1, with 7 bases matching TRBD2. The CDR3 spans 18 residues. Germline V gives CDR1 SGDLS, CDR2 YYNGEE. J was trimmed by 6 bases and V by 1 base; bases with no gene match: 16. CDR3 coding DNA: TGTGCCAGCAGCGTAAGACGGCTAGCGGAGGAAAGAAGCAATGAGCAGTTCTTC. Translating it yields CASSVRRLAEERSNEQFF.